This TCR beta chain was sequenced in a study of T cell responses to AZD1222 COVID-19 vaccine. Whole-study results and caveats: Unmutated variant regions are reportedly targeted by nearly half of spike-specific TCRs. Of the AZD1222 recipients, only six were seropositive at baseline. Clonal diversity may have been underestimated in mostly white British donors.

Details on this clone: Its antigen is undetermined.

Trimming pared 2 bases from V and 0 bases from J, leaving 14 bases between. Germline loops: CDR1 SGHDT, CDR2 YYEEEE. This CDR3 has 16 residues. Some clones are missing from TCRdb's copy, which holds only in-frame ones; the method was immunoSEQ multiplex PCR. The data show roughly 170,000 clones, approximately 86% seen once. The specimen was peripheral blood, collected on day 0 of AZD1222 vaccination. The TCR comes from an adult in good health. This rearrangement joins TRBV5-6 to TRBJ1-1; the D is unclear. The CDR3 DNA reads as TGTGCCAGCAGCTTTAGCCCCCCTGGGGTGAACACTGAAGCTTTCTTT. Translating it yields CASSFSPPGVNTEAFF.